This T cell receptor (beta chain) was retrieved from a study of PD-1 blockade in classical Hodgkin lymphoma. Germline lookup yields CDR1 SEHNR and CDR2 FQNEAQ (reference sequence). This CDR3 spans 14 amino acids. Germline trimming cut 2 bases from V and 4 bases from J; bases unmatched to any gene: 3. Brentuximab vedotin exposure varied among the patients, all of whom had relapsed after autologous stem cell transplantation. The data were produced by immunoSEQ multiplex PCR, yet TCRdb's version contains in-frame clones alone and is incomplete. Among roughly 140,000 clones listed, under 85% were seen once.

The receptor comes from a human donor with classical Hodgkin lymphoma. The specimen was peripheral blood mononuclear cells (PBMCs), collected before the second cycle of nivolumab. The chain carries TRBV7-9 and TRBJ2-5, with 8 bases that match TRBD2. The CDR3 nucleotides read TGTGCCAGCAGCTTAACGCTAGCGGGAGAGACCCAGTACTTC. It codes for CASSLTLAGETQYF. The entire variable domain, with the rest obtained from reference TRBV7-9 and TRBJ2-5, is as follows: DTGVSQNPRHKITKRGQNVTFRCDPISEHNRLYWYRQTLGQGPEFLTYFQNEAQLEKSRLLSDRFSAERPKGSFSTLEIQRTEQGDSAMYLCASSLTLAGETQYFGPGTRLLVL.